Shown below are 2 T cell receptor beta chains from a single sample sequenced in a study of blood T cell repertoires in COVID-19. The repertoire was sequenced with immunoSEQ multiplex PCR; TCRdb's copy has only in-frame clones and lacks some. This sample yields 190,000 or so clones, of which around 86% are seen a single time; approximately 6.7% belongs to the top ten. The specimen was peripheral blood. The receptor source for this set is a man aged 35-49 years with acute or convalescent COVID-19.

The CDR3 bases are TGTGCCAGCAGCCCCCCCCAGTCAGGGGCCCCAGATACGCAGTATTTT. As protein: CASSPPQSGAPDTQYF. The chain recombines TRBV14 with TRBJ2-3; D possibly corresponds to TRBD1 (6 bases). Germline assignment: CDR1 SGHDN and CDR2 FVKESK. The CDR3 covers 16 residues. V was pared by 4 bases and J by 4 bases, with 18 bases between.

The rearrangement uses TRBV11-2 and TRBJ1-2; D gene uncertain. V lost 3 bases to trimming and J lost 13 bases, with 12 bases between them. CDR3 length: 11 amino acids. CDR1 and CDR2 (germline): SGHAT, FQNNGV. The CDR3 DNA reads TGTGCCAGCAGCTTTAGGCAGGACTTCACCTTC. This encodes CASSFRQDFTF.